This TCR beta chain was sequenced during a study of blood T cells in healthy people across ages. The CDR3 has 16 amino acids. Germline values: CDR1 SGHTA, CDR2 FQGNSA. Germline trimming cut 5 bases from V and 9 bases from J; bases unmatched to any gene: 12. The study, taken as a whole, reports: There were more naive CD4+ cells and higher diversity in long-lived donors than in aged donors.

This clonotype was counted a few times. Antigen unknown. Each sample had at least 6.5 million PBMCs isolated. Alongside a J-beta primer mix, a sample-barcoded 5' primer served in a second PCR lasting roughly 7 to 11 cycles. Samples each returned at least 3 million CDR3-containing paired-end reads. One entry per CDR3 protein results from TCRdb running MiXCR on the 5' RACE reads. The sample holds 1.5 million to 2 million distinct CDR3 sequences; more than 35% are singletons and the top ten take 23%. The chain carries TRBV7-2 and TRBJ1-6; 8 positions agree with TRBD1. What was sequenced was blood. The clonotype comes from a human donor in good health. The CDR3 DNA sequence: TGTGCCAGCAGCCCCCAGAGGAGACAGGGGAGTTCACCCCTCCACTTT. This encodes CASSPQRRQGSSPLHF.